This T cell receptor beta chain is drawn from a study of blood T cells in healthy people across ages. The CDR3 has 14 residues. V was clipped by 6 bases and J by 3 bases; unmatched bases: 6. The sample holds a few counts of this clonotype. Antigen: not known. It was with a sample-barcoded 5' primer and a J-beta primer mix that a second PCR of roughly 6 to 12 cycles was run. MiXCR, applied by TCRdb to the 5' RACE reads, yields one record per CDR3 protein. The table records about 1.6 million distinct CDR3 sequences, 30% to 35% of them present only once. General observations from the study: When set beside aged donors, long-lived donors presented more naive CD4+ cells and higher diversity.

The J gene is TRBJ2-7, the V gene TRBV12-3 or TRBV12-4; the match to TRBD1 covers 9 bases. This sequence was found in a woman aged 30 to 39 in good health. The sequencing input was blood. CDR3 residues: CASRAPGQGYEQYF. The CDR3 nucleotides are TGTGCCAGCAGGGCTCCGGGACAGGGCTACGAGCAGTACTTC.